Listed here is a single T cell receptor (beta chain). This sample was included in a study of CXCR3-negative and CXCR3-positive naive CD8 T cells. In germline, CDR1 is SGHVS, CDR2 FQNEAQ. The CDR3 contains 15 residues. UMI-labeled 5' RACE TRB cDNA libraries were prepared from the cells. TCRdb derives one entry per CDR3 protein from the 5' RACE reads, leaving out DNA. The sample has 100,000 to 150,000 distinct CDR3 sequences. A CD45RO-CCR7+CD27+CD95- phenotype identified naive CD8+ T cells. This sequence originates from a human donor in good health. Some clones in this sample may be carry-over from other donors' samples. The chain employs TRBV7-8 and TRBJ1-6. The sequencing sample was made of naive CXCR3- CD8+ T cells from blood. Subset of the sample: CD45RO-CCR7+CD27+CD95- naive CD8+ T cells lacking CXCR3 (TNR3-). CDR3: CASSWTTSYNSPLHF.